This T cell receptor (beta chain) emerged from a study of blood T cell repertoires in COVID-19. This table comes from immunoSEQ multiplex PCR, and its TCRdb copy is limited to in-frame clones, with some not included. Of about 62,000 clones listed, approximately 92% are singletons. The Seattle patients joined while their infection was active and were tracked longitudinally afterward. This CDR3 contains 15 residues. The germline CDR1 and CDR2 sequences are LNHDA and SQIVND (reference sequence). The V gene end was trimmed by 7 bases and the J gene end by 1 base; junction bases not matched to a gene: 6. The V call is TRBV19, the J call TRBJ1-5; the match to TRBD1 covers 8 bases. The sample was peripheral blood. The TCR originated in a woman aged 60-70 years with COVID-19, enrolled during active disease. The CDR3 region has the DNA TGTGCCAGTACGTGGCGACAGGGGAGCAATCAGCCCCAGCATTTT. Translated, it gives CASTWRQGSNQPQHF.